This TCR beta chain emerged from a study of a mutant IDH1 vaccine in newly diagnosed glioma. Study information: In weeks 1, 3, 5, 7, 11, 15, 19 and 23, patients were vaccinated. Patients' prior therapy spanned radiotherapy, temozolomide, or both; most underwent both.

Time point here: week 5, during vaccination. Vaccine doses each comprised 300 ug of mutant IDH1 20-mer peptide, with topical imiquimod. Each astrocytoma in the donors was new, WHO grade 3 or 4, IDH1-mutant and ATRX-lost. V was pared by 4 bases and J by 7 bases, with 10 bases between. This CDR3 contains 11 residues. Germline CDR1 and CDR2: DFQATT and SNEGSKA (reference sequence). Here immunoSEQ multiplex PCR was the method, and the copy in TCRdb shows in-frame clones only, minus some. This sample has fewer than 70,000 clones, with around 89% found just once. Comment on this clone: The antigen remains unidentified.

Specimen: PBMCs, collected from a glioma patient whose treatment included an IDH1 peptide vaccine. This chain joins TRBV20-1 and TRBJ1-1; D is possibly TRBD1 (5 bases). The origin of this receptor is a woman aged 40 to 55 with glioma. The CDR3 DNA reads as TGCAGTGCTACACAGGTGGGTGAAGCTTTCTTT. It encodes CSATQVGEAFF.